The 32 T cell receptor beta chains reported below all come from one sample, sequenced in a study of blood T cell repertoires in COVID-19. The assay was immunoSEQ multiplex PCR, and TCRdb's table has in-frame clones only and misses some. The data show approximately 100,000 clones, roughly nine tenths seen once. The source material was peripheral blood. These TCRs come from a man aged 55-75 years with acute or convalescent COVID-19.

The chain uses TRBV11-1 and TRBJ1-2, with TRBD1 as a possible D gene (5 bases). Trimming cost V 2 bases and J 13 bases, with 23 bases left between them. Germline V lookup: CDR1 SGHAT, CDR2 FQDESV (reference sequence). This CDR3 has 15 residues. CDR3 bases: TGTGCCAGCAGCTTAAACCTGGACACCGGCGGGGGATGCACCTTC. Protein sequence: CASSLNLDTGGGCTF.

This chain joins TRBV2 and TRBJ1-5, with a weak D call TRBD1 (5 bases). Germline values: CDR1 SNHLY, CDR2 FYNNEI. The CDR3 sequence is 16 residues long. The V end lost 4 bases, the J end lost 2 bases, and 15 bases lay between the germline ends. In DNA, the CDR3 is TGTGCCAGCAGTGCCCCCCTGGGGCTGGGCAATCAGCCCCAGCATTTT. Amino acid sequence: CASSAPLGLGNQPQHF.

V usage is TRBV9 and J usage is TRBJ1-3; D remains unclear. V was shortened by 3 bases and J by 3 bases, with 4 bases between the two germline ends. Germline V gene sequence: CDR1 SGDLS, CDR2 YYNGEE. CDR3 length: 12 residues. CDR3 bases: TGTGCCAGCAGCGGAGTTGGAAACACCATATATTTT. It translates to CASSGVGNTIYF.

This chain connects TRBV4-2 to TRBJ2-7; 9 bases agree with TRBD1. The length of the CDR3 is 15 residues. V trimming: 2 bases; J trimming: 6 bases; junction bases outside the gene matches: 8. Germline assignment: CDR1 LGHNA and CDR2 YNFKEQ. In DNA, the CDR3 is TGTGCCAGCAGCCAACCCGGGACAGGGAGTTCCGAGCAGTACTTC. The encoded protein is CASSQPGTGSSEQYF.

The V gene is TRBV18, the J gene TRBJ2-1; 13 nucleotides agree with TRBD2. Per germline, CDR1 KGHSH and CDR2 LQKENI. This CDR3 is built from 21 residues. V lost 3 bases and J lost 0; bases outside the gene matches: 14. The CDR3 loop is CASSPAGTSGITTSSYNEQFF. The CDR3, as DNA: TGTGCCAGCTCACCTGCCGGGACTAGCGGGATTACAACCAGCTCCTACAATGAGCAGTTCTTC.

A single count supports this clone. The rearrangement links TRBV5-4 to TRBJ2-1; TRBD2 matches at 9 bases. The CDR3 has 16 residues. CDR1 and CDR2 (germline): SGHNT, YYREEE (reference sequence). V lost 4 bases to trimming and J lost 1 base; unmatched junction nucleotides: 6. The CDR3, as DNA: TGTGCCAGCAGCCTCGAAGGACTAGCGTCCTACAATGAGCAGTTCTTC. Translation: CASSLEGLASYNEQFF.

The gene calls are TRBV6-1 and TRBJ2-6; no reliable D call. Germline values: CDR1 MNHNS, CDR2 SASEGT. The CDR3 loop spans 15 amino acids. V was cut by 3 bases and J by 1 base, with 7 bases left in between. DNA of the CDR3: TGTGCCAGCAGTGAGACACTTTCTGGGGCCAACGTCCTGACTTTC. Amino acid sequence: CASSETLSGANVLTF.

The CDR3 coding sequence is TGTGCCAGCTCACCATCTGGAGGGGTGCCCCAGCATTTT. Its protein is CASSPSGGVPQHF. The chain is built from TRBV18 and TRBJ1-5; tentatively, D is TRBD1 (5 bases). The CDR3 covers 13 residues. Germline loops: CDR1 KGHSH, CDR2 LQKENI. The V end lost 2 bases, the J end lost 9 bases, and 11 bases lay between the germline ends.

The chain employs TRBV7-8 and TRBJ2-2; 7 bases agree with TRBD1. Germline V gives CDR1 SGHVS, CDR2 FQNEAQ. The CDR3 runs to 15 residues. V shed 5 bases and J 5 bases; nucleotides not matched to a gene: 8. CDR3 coding DNA: TGTGCCAGCAGCCCGACAGGGTCTCTGACCGGGGAGCTGTTTTTT. Its protein product is CASSPTGSLTGELFF.

With respect to this clone: The same CDR3 arises from other DNA sequences in this sample as well. The V and J genes are TRBV6-4 and TRBJ2-2; TRBD2 aligns across 10 bases. Trimming cost V 3 bases and J 2 bases; bases outside gene matches: 0. Germline V CDR1 and CDR2: MRHNA, SNTAGT. The CDR3 spans 15 residues. The CDR3 protein is CASSELAGNTGELFF. Here the CDR3 DNA reads TGTGCCAGCAGTGAACTAGCGGGAAACACCGGGGAGCTGTTTTTT.

With respect to this clone: In the same sample, other DNA sequences code for this CDR3. This chain joins TRBV30 and TRBJ1-2; D is possibly TRBD1 (5 bases). With 2 bases removed from V and 2 bases from J, the gap between germline ends came to 6 bases. The CDR3 loop spans 12 amino acids. Looked up from germline, CDR1 is GTSNPN and CDR2 is SVGIG (reference sequence). The CDR3 is CAWSTGNYGYTF. The CDR3 DNA is TGTGCCTGGAGTACAGGCAACTATGGCTACACCTTC.

This clone was seen only once. This chain connects TRBV7-2 to TRBJ1-2; no clear D gene. This CDR3 has 13 residues. Looked up from germline, CDR1 is SGHTA and CDR2 is FQGNSA. V lost 2 bases and J 3 bases, leaving 7 bases between the germline ends. CDR3 in amino acids: CASSLPTDYGYTF. The CDR3 DNA reads as TGTGCCAGCAGCTTACCAACAGACTATGGCTACACCTTC.

This sequence joins TRBV6-5 and TRBJ1-1, with D unclear. CDR1 and CDR2 (germline): MNHEY, SVGAGI. This CDR3 contains 13 residues. Trimming removed 6 bases from V and 8 bases from J, with 16 bases in between. The CDR3 nucleotides are TGTGCCAGCAGACCGAGTTCGGGGAGGGAAGCTTTCTTT. Its translation is CASRPSSGREAFF.

This clone has only one observation. The chain joins TRBV6-5 to TRBJ2-1; 8 bases map to TRBD2. Looked up from germline, CDR1 is MNHEY and CDR2 is SVGAGI. The junction had 6 bases not matched to a gene; V was cut back by 6 bases and J by 5 bases. This CDR3 is built from 14 residues. The DNA for the CDR3 is TGTGCCAGCAGGAAAAGCGGGAGCCACAATGAGCAGTTCTTC. The encoded protein is CASRKSGSHNEQFF.

This chain joins TRBV30 and TRBJ2-1; 7 bases map to TRBD2. V was pared by 3 bases and J by 2 bases, with 4 bases of the junction left unmatched. This CDR3 is 14 amino acids long. Germline loops: CDR1 GTSNPN, CDR2 SVGIG (reference sequence). The chain's CDR3 is CAWRGDYTYNEQFF. Here the CDR3 DNA reads TGTGCCTGGAGGGGGGACTACACCTACAATGAGCAGTTCTTC.

The chain uses TRBV24-1 and TRBJ1-1, with 10 bases fitting TRBD1. CDR1 and CDR2 from the germline V gene are KGHDR and SFDVKD. The V segment lost 3 bases and the J segment 3 bases; nucleotides outside the gene matches: 0. This CDR3 comprises 14 residues. The CDR3 DNA follows: TGTGCCACCAGTGATGGACAGGGGGACACTGAAGCTTTCTTT. Translating gives CATSDGQGDTEAFF.

This sequence joins TRBV3-1 (or the pseudogene TRBV3-2) and TRBJ1-2, with D maybe TRBD1 (5 bases). The V and J ends lost 1 base and 8 bases respectively, with 11 bases between them. This CDR3 is 13 amino acids long. Germline CDR1 reads LGHDT; CDR2 reads YNNKEL (reference sequence). Written as DNA, the CDR3 is TGTGCCAGCAGCCAAGTCATTCAGGGCGGCTACACCTTC. It translates to CASSQVIQGGYTF.

The chain carries TRBV12-3 or TRBV12-4 and TRBJ1-5, with D uncertain. The CDR3 runs 13 residues. The germline V and J ends were trimmed by 6 bases and 4 bases, with 10 bases remaining between them. CDR3 in amino acids: CASSRSENQPQHF. CDR3 coding DNA: TGTGCCAGCAGCCGAAGCGAGAATCAGCCCCAGCATTTT.

This clone came up a few times. The CDR3 DNA sequence: TGTGCCAGCAGCCAAGGACAGGGTCGGGGCACTGAAGCTTTCTTT. It specifies CASSQGQGRGTEAFF. The chain couples TRBV14 to TRBJ1-1; 7 bases line up with TRBD1. V lost 1 base, J lost 4 bases, and 6 bases stayed unmatched. CDR3 length: 15 amino acids. Germline assignment: CDR1 SGHDN and CDR2 FVKESK.

The genes are TRBV5-1 and TRBJ2-6, with D possibly being TRBD2 (6 bases). Deletions cut 2 bases from V and 4 bases from J, with 13 bases between. CDR3 length equals 16 residues. From germline, CDR1 is SGHRS and CDR2 YFSETQ. The CDR3 sequence: CASSLGGGIGANVLTF. As DNA, the CDR3 is TGCGCCAGCAGCTTAGGAGGAGGGATAGGGGCCAACGTCCTGACTTTC.

This chain connects TRBV11-2 to TRBJ1-1, with a possible D match to TRBD1 (5 bases). Germline V lookup: CDR1 SGHAT, CDR2 FQNNGV. This CDR3 region has 14 residues. Trimming removed 3 bases at V and 8 bases at J, with 16 bases between. CDR3 in DNA: TGTGCCAGCAGCTTGGGGCCGTTCAGTCTCGAAGCTTTCTTT. It specifies CASSLGPFSLEAFF.

The chain recombines TRBV11-2 with TRBJ2-5; D remains unclear. V lost 5 bases and J 5 bases, leaving 12 bases between the germline ends. CDR1 and CDR2 from the germline V gene are SGHAT and FQNNGV. This CDR3 is 13 amino acids long. The CDR3 region has the DNA TGTGCCAGCAGCCCAAGCCCGCGGGAGACCCAGTACTTC. This gives the protein CASSPSPRETQYF.

The chain combines TRBV12-3 or TRBV12-4 with TRBJ2-5; 7 bases fit TRBD2. The CDR3 length is 12 residues. J gave up 3 bases and V 6 bases, and 1 base lay outside the gene matches. CDR3 residues: CASSRGEETQYF. In nucleotides, the CDR3 is TGTGCCAGCAGCCGGGGGGAAGAGACCCAGTACTTC.

Worth noting for this clone: The sample holds other DNA sequences that translate to the same CDR3. The chain uses TRBV27 and TRBJ2-1, with 13 positions matching TRBD2. With 5 bases clipped from V and 7 bases from J, the junction kept 5 bases outside the gene matches. The length of the CDR3 is 15 residues. Germline values: CDR1 MNHEY, CDR2 SMNVEV (reference sequence). The CDR3 spells CASSPRLAGGNEQFF. The CDR3 region has the DNA TGTGCCAGCAGTCCAAGACTAGCGGGAGGAAATGAGCAGTTCTTC.

The CDR3 coding sequence is TGTGCCAGCAGTTTATCAGGGGACTATGGCTACACCTTC. Protein sequence: CASSLSGDYGYTF. The chain is built from TRBV27 and TRBJ1-2; D may be TRBD1 (5 bases). Germline V gene data show CDR1 as MNHEY and CDR2 as SMNVEV (reference sequence). The CDR3 spans 13 residues. V was trimmed by 0 bases and J by 3 bases, leaving 5 bases between them.

V usage is TRBV6-1 and J usage is TRBJ1-3; possible D gene TRBD1, 5 bases. CDR3 length equals 19 residues. V was cut by 0 bases and J by 0 bases, with 18 bases left in between. CDR1 and CDR2 (germline): MNHNS, SASEGT. CDR3 residues: CASSEASPAGMSSGNTIYF. CDR3 DNA sequence: TGTGCCAGCAGTGAAGCCTCCCCGGCAGGGATGAGCTCTGGAAACACCATATATTTT.

The chain employs TRBV21-1 and TRBJ1-6; TRBD1, the D gene given by the table, was not confirmed from the DNA. TRBV21-1 is a recognized pseudogene. The CDR3 covers 16 residues. The CDR3 is CASSKAGRLYNSPLHF. Written as DNA, the CDR3 is TGTGCCAGCAGCAAAGCGGGCAGGCTTTATAATTCACCCCTCCACTTT.

The chain links TRBV5-1 to TRBJ2-1; 8 nucleotides line up with TRBD2. The junction had 13 bases not matched to a gene; V was cut back by 7 bases and J by 10 bases. CDR3 size: 14 residues. Germline V gene lookup returns CDR1 SGHRS and CDR2 YFSETQ. The CDR3 here is CASGEAAGVKEQFF. As DNA, the CDR3 is TGCGCCAGCGGGGAAGCAGCGGGAGTAAAGGAGCAGTTCTTC.

This chain joins TRBV27 and TRBJ1-2, with D unclear. V was clipped by 5 bases and J by 7 bases, with 14 bases between them. The germline CDR1 and CDR2 sequences are MNHEY and SMNVEV (reference sequence). The CDR3 totals 13 residues. This CDR3 is CASSPGSPAGYTF. The CDR3 bases are TGTGCCAGCAGTCCCGGGTCCCCCGCTGGCTACACCTTC.

This clone was seen just once. The same CDR3 is also encoded by other DNA sequences in this sample. This chain connects TRBV11-3 to TRBJ1-3; D gene unclear. V was pared by 5 bases and J by 0 bases, with 5 bases between. The germline gives CDR1 SGHNT, CDR2 YENEEA. The length of the CDR3 is 13 residues. This CDR3 is CASSPSSGNTIYF. In nucleotides, the CDR3 is TGTGCCAGCAGCCCCTCCTCTGGAAACACCATATATTTT.

In this sample, this clone turned up a few times. The V and J genes are TRBV2 and TRBJ1-6; D gene unclear. Germline V gives CDR1 SNHLY, CDR2 FYNNEI. This CDR3 has 18 amino acids. V lost 2 bases and J lost 5, with 19 bases in between. CDR3 amino acids: CASSEFGALIPDNSPLHF. CDR3 bases: TGTGCCAGCAGTGAATTCGGTGCCCTTATTCCGGATAATTCACCCCTCCACTTT.

This clone was found once. V usage is TRBV5-4 and J usage is TRBJ1-5, with 7 bases lining up with TRBD1. Germline CDR1 SGHNT, CDR2 YYREEE (reference sequence). V was pared by 0 bases and J by 4 bases, with 4 bases of the junction left unmatched. CDR3 length equals 15 residues. The CDR3: CASSLGGQRNQPQHF. CDR3 in DNA: TGTGCCAGCAGCTTGGGGGGACAGCGTAATCAGCCCCAGCATTTT.